This entry lists 10 T cell receptor beta chains sequenced from one sample in a study of cytomegalovirus exposure and HLA in healthy donors. Primers included in the PCR were 60 Vbeta and 13 Jbeta primers. The repertoire was sequenced with immunoSEQ multiplex PCR; TCRdb's copy has only in-frame clones and lacks some. The repertoire shows about 20,000 clones; the top ten hold 20% to 25%. Sequenced: PBMCs. Receptor source: a man in his fifties or sixties in good health and CMV-seropositive.

The chain couples TRBV2 to TRBJ1-1; the D is unclear. This CDR3 is built from 13 residues. Per germline, CDR1 SNHLY and CDR2 FYNNEI. The ends were cut back, 3 bases at V and 4 bases at J, with 9 bases in the middle. The CDR3 reads CASSEQVGTEAFF. The CDR3 DNA reads TGTGCCAGCAGTGAGCAGGTCGGCACTGAAGCTTTCTTT.

V usage is TRBV4-2 and J usage is TRBJ2-3; 9 bases are shared with TRBD2. Germline values: CDR1 LGHNA, CDR2 YNFKEQ. This CDR3 comprises 17 residues. J lost 6 bases, V lost 3 bases, and 13 bases had no gene match. Written as DNA, the CDR3 is TGTGCCAGCAGCCACCGCGTGTCGGGACTAGCTCTCGATACGCAGTATTTT. It codes for CASSHRVSGLALDTQYF.

V and J are TRBV2 and TRBJ2-3; 11 nucleotides line up with TRBD2. V was pared by 5 bases and J by 13 bases, with 5 bases of the junction left unmatched. The CDR3 runs 12 residues. The germline V gene has CDR1 SNHLY and CDR2 FYNNEI. In nucleotides, the CDR3 is TGTGCCAGCAGTTTGACTAGCGGGATGGAGTATTTT. Its protein is CASSLTSGMEYF.

This rearrangement joins TRBV29-1 to TRBJ2-7; TRBD2 might be the D (7 bases). V was cut by 6 bases and J by 7 bases, with 22 bases left in between. CDR3 length equals 14 residues. The germline gives CDR1 SQVTM, CDR2 ANQGSEA. The CDR3 coding sequence is TGCAGCGTCACTTATTCCCTCAGGGGAGGGGAGCAGTACTTC. Translation: CSVTYSLRGGEQYF.

The chain uses TRBV11-3 and TRBJ2-6, with D possibly being TRBD2 (6 bases). The CDR3 contains 15 residues. Trimming removed 5 bases at V and 1 base at J, with 9 bases between. Germline V CDR1 and CDR2: SGHNT, YENEEA. Here the CDR3 DNA reads TGTGCCAGCAGCCCGAGCGGGTCTGGGGCCAACGTCCTGACTTTC. Translating it yields CASSPSGSGANVLTF.

The chain links TRBV27 to TRBJ2-4; maybe TRBD1 (6 bases). V was pared by 3 bases and J by 10 bases, with 16 bases between. There are 14 residues in the CDR3. Germline V CDR1 and CDR2: MNHEY, SMNVEV (reference sequence). CDR3 region: CASSFRGEGIIQYF. The CDR3 DNA reads as TGTGCCAGCAGTTTCAGGGGCGAAGGAATTATTCAGTACTTC.

The CDR3 is CSFIPFGLNTEAFF. CDR3 nucleotide sequence: TGCAGCTTCATCCCCTTTGGGCTGAACACTGAAGCTTTCTTT. The V gene is TRBV29-1, the J gene TRBJ1-1; D gene ambiguous. Germline-derived CDR1 and CDR2 are SQVTM and ANQGSEA. Trimming left V 8 bases short and J 0 bases short, with 16 bases between. The CDR3 has 14 amino acids.

In regard to this clone: Here the CDR3 omits its conserved ending phenylalanine or tryptophan, so a read error is the likely source. It is unclear where the CDR3 begins or ends on the DNA, so no DNA is shown, and the CDR3 is as TCRdb lists it. The chain joins TRBV7-9 to TRBJ1-3; TRBD1 reflects the table's D call only, with no check against the DNA. Per the germline V gene, CDR1 is SEHNR and CDR2 is FQNEAQ (reference sequence). Both ends counted, the CDR3 spans 12 residues. The CDR3 sequence is CASSLARGTGFL.

The chain links TRBV10-2 to TRBJ2-7; D gene unclear. Trimming took off 3 bases at V and 3 bases at J, with 3 bases between the two ends. This CDR3 has 11 residues. Germline V gene data show CDR1 as WSHSY and CDR2 as SAAADI. CDR3 bases: TGCGCCAGCAGTGACCTCTACGAGCAGTACTTC. As protein: CASSDLYEQYF.

The chain combines TRBV30 with TRBJ1-4; weak D call: TRBD1 (6 bases). Trimming shortened V by 3 bases and J by 4 bases, and 9 bases separated the two germline ends. The CDR3 has 13 amino acids. CDR1 is GTSNPN and CDR2 is SVGIG in the germline V gene (reference sequence). The CDR3 DNA sequence: TGTGCCTGGAGCCAGGGGTTTAATGAAAAACTGTTTTTT. This translates into CAWSQGFNEKLFF.